The T cell receptor beta chain under discussion was sequenced for a study of OX40 agonist ivuxolimab in advanced cancers. Background on the whole study: Ivuxolimab, which targeted the costimulatory receptor OX40 (CD134), was an agonistic, fully human IgG2 monoclonal antibody. Intravenous ivuxolimab was administered to patients every 2 weeks at six dose levels: 0.01, 0.1, 0.3, 1.5, 3 and 10 mg/kg. Among the approximately 54 dose-escalation patients, about 20 had hepatocellular carcinoma, about 15 melanoma, 9 renal cell carcinoma and 9 head and neck cancer. The paper describes the monotherapy dose-escalation part (N = 52 patients) of the phase I trial of ivuxolimab. Partial responses were achieved by three dose-escalation patients, of whom one had hepatocellular carcinoma and two had cutaneous melanoma. Prior anti-PD-1, anti-PD-L1 or anti-CTLA-4 therapy was permitted, and 35% to 40% of dose-escalation patients had received checkpoint inhibitors. The dose-escalation cohort was 82.7% male with a mean age of approximately 60 years, ranging from roughly 23 to 90. The point of sequencing TCRbeta in the periphery was to test whether ivuxolimab changed TCR sequence diversity and drove clonal T-cell expansion. General findings and caveats noted by the study authors: Which antigens the clonally expanded peripheral T cells were specific for was not determined. Low levels of normalized T-cell clonal expansion were also seen in some patients who did not respond. On average, CD8+ T cells showed more expanded clones than CD4+ T cells after ivuxolimab. In the 0.1-3.0 mg/kg groups, partial responders were among the patients with the lowest normalized peripheral clonal expansion, particularly in CD8+ T cells. Clonal expansion of both CD4+ and CD8+ blood T cells was observed from baseline to week 6 at doses 0.1 to 3.0 mg/kg.

Genomic DNA was isolated from the sorted cells so that the TCRbeta CDR3 region could be sequenced. TCRbeta CDR3 regions were sequenced using the immunoSEQ Assay. The immuneACCESS repertoire file appears here via TCRdb, limited to in-frame rearrangements. These files lack a portion of the clones; in checked studies, under half of the deficit traces to unresolved V genes, and the cause of the others is not known. Present in this sample are under 80,000 clones, approximately 86% of which were seen just once. The ten largest account for 0.68% of the sample. The CDR3 runs 15 residues from the cysteine to the phenylalanine. Left in the record is the CDR3 DNA by itself, 45 bases read in frame from the first base. V is trimmed back by 6 bases and J by 1 base, and the junction contains 4 bases that no gene match accounts for. The germline V gene provides CDR1 SGHTA and CDR2 FQGNSA. This clone was seen more than once but under ten times. Its antigen is currently not known. Per-base quality was not reported, and no clone a single base away is much larger than it.

Patients with a history of autoimmune disease or receiving systemic immunosuppression were excluded from the trial. Peripheral blood for TCR sequencing was collected from all dose cohorts at baseline, on cycle 4 day 1, and on cycle 7 day 1. Samples were obtained from an open-label, multicenter, first-in-human phase I dose-escalation trial of ivuxolimab. Adults with locally advanced or metastatic melanoma, renal cell, hepatocellular, or head and neck squamous cell carcinoma were enrolled in the trial. Before TCR sequencing, CD4+ T cells and CD8+ T cells from peripheral blood were sorted into separate populations.

This receptor was identified in an adult with an advanced solid tumor such as melanoma, head and neck, liver or kidney cancer. Material: CD4+ or CD8+ T cells sorted from blood, obtained in a trial of the OX40 agonist ivuxolimab. In this chain, TRBV7-2 is recombined with TRBJ2-3; TRBD2 fits 10 bases in the junction. The CDR3 in this case is CASSSSGGRTDTQYF. The nucleotide sequence reads as follows: TGTGCCAGCAGTAGTAGCGGGGGGCGCACAGATACGCAGTATTTT.